The 9 T cell receptor beta chains below all came from one sample that was sequenced in a study of molecular identifiers for immune sequencing clone quantification. Using its own MiXCR run on the PCR reads, TCRdb lists one record per CDR3 protein. This table holds approximately 500,000 distinct CDR3 sequences, around a fifth found once. The sample taken for sequencing was naive CD8+ T cells from blood, with Jurkat cell RNA spiked in. Indicated subset: FACS-sorted CD8+CD4-CCR7+CD45RA+ naive T cells. The receptors were gathered from a human donor in good health. Some libraries in this study had Jurkat cell RNA spiked in.

The genes are TRBV9 and TRBJ2-7, with D perhaps matching TRBD2 (5 bases). From germline, CDR1 is SGDLS and CDR2 YYNGEE. The CDR3 extends over 14 amino acids. The V and J ends lost 0 bases and 5 bases respectively, with 12 bases between them. In DNA form, the CDR3 reads TGTGCCAGCAGCGTAGATGGTACGGGAAACGAGCAGTACTTC. The encoded protein is CASSVDGTGNEQYF.

This clonotype was observed many times. The rearrangement links TRBV9 to TRBJ1-3; D gene ambiguous. V gave up 0 bases and J gave up 0 bases, with 10 bases separating them. The CDR3 covers 16 residues. CDR1 SGDLS and CDR2 YYNGEE come from the germline V gene. The CDR3 DNA reads as TGTGCCAGCAGCGTAGGGGAGCTGAGCTCTGGAAACACCATATATTTT. Amino acid sequence: CASSVGELSSGNTIYF.

Many counts were recorded for this clonotype. V usage is TRBV11-2 and J usage is TRBJ2-3, with 7 bases aligning to TRBD2. V gave up 1 base and J gave up 5 bases; unmatched junction bases: 6. Per the germline V gene, CDR1 is SGHAT and CDR2 is FQNNGV. CDR3 size: 15 residues. The CDR3 loop reads CASSLGGSRVDTQYF. DNA of the CDR3: TGTGCCAGCAGCTTAGGCGGGAGTCGAGTAGATACGCAGTATTTT. Combining the CDR3 with reference TRBV11-2 and TRBJ2-3 gives the whole variable domain EAGVAQSPRYKIIEKRQSVAFWCNPISGHATLYWYQQILGQGPKLLIQFQNNGVVDDSQLPKDRFSAERLKGVDSTLKIQPAKLEDSAVYLCASSLGGSRVDTQYFGPGTRLTVL.

In regard to this clonotype: This may be a read error, as it is one base from a much larger clone. This rearrangement joins TRBV4-1 to TRBJ2-3; 7 nucleotides match TRBD1. The CDR3 totals 14 residues. Germline assignment: CDR1 MGHRA and CDR2 YSYEKL. The CDR3, as DNA: TGCGCCAGCAGCCTGGGGCCAGGGACAGATATGCAGTATTTT. It yields the protein CASSLGPGTDMQYF.

This clonotype was counted at least ten times. The chain couples TRBV6-2 or TRBV6-3 to TRBJ1-1; 8 bases are a match to TRBD1. CDR1 is MNHEY and CDR2 is SVGEGT in the germline V gene. The CDR3 has 16 amino acids. Unmatched junction bases numbered 8, after V lost 3 bases and J lost 2 bases. The CDR3 sequence: CASSYLQGAFNTEAFF. CDR3 bases: TGTGCCAGCAGTTATTTGCAGGGGGCTTTCAACACTGAAGCTTTCTTT.

This clonotype was counted at least ten times. V is TRBV27 and J is TRBJ2-3, with D unresolved. V shed 1 base and J shed 0 bases, with 8 bases lying between them. The CDR3 consists of 15 residues. Looked up from germline, CDR1 is MNHEY and CDR2 is SMNVEV (reference sequence). The CDR3 DNA reads TGTGCCAGCAGTTTATTACCTTATAGCACAGATACGCAGTATTTT. Translating it yields CASSLLPYSTDTQYF.

In regard to this clonotype: This may come from a read error, since a much larger clone is one base off. The V call is TRBV4-3, the J call TRBJ1-2; D uncertain. This CDR3 is 13 amino acids long. Germline V gene data show CDR1 as LGHNA and CDR2 as YSLEER. The CDR3 nucleotides read TGCGCCAGCAGCCAAGATGCCGTTTATGGCTACATCTTC. Its protein product is CASSQDAVYGYIF.

This chain joins TRBV25-1 and TRBJ2-5; D gene uncertain. V was cut by 0 bases and J by 5 bases, with 19 bases left in between. Germline lookup yields CDR1 MGHDK and CDR2 SYGVNS. The CDR3 is 17 amino acids. The CDR3 DNA reads TGTGCCAGCAGTGAATATCTCTTGGTGGCAGCTTCCGAGACCCAGTACTTC. It translates to CASSEYLLVAASETQYF.

This clonotype was detected only a few times. V is TRBV6-5 and J is TRBJ1-2; tentative D call: TRBD1 (6 bases). Trimming shortened V by 6 bases and J by 3 bases, and 8 bases separated the two germline ends. The CDR3 runs 12 residues. The V gene's germline CDR1 is MNHEY and CDR2 SVGAGI. CDR3 sequence: CASRGQYYGYTF. The CDR3 nucleotides are TGTGCCAGCAGAGGACAGTACTATGGCTACACCTTC.